Described below is a single T cell receptor beta chain sequence and its context. Its antigen is still unknown. No much larger clone exists at a distance of one base, and base qualities are not known. The CDR3 numbers 16 residues from cysteine through phenylalanine. The sequence is cut down to CDR3 DNA, 48 bases in frame from base 1. The germline V and J ends show losses of 3 bases and 1 base respectively, and no gene match explains 5 bases of the junction. CDR1 and CDR2, looked up from the germline V gene (reference sequence), are LNHDA and SQIVND. This record belongs to a study of blood T cell repertoires in COVID-19 (dated by TCRdb to about 2020). In the study overall: Collaborator samples came from the United States, Italy and Spain and covered acute and convalescent phases of COVID-19. The prospective study material was composed of cDNA or gDNA derived from T cells, B-cell-depleted T cells, or PBMCs. Subjects who had been exposed to COVID-19, were actively infected with it, or had recovered from it provided the deeply sampled blood TCRbeta repertoires that made up the dataset. The repertoires were released in a freely available public database intended as a resource for research on the immune response to SARS-CoV-2. Samples came from the ongoing ImmuneRACE study (first 160 participants) plus 1,254 subjects from 6 global collaborators. Sample metadata almost always included a de-identified subject ID, COVID-19 status, age in years and sex. Where available, HLA class I and class II types were taken from metadata supplied by the sample provider and were not determined by assay-based typing.

The collaborating institutions used their own protocols to collect whole blood in K2EDTA tubes. For TCRbeta analysis, collaborators shipped samples in one of three forms: frozen whole blood, isolated PBMCs, or DNA extracted from either of those sample types. Results and caveats for the whole study, not just this receptor: Clinical and demographic metadata were provided uncurated, with the amount varying by source and participant.

TCRbeta CDR3 regions were amplified from genomic DNA by means of the immunoSEQ Assay, a bias-controlled multiplex PCR. Under the source paper's analysis protocol: The number of nucleated cells in each sample was estimated by amplification of reference gene primers within the assay. To quantify the absolute abundance of each unique TCRbeta CDR3 rearrangement, sequence reads were collapsed and filtered. Productive Simpson clonality was computed per sample as the square root of Simpson's diversity index over productive rearrangements. TCRdb took this table from immuneACCESS and kept in-frame rearrangements with V and J called. Such tables lack part of the clones; where checked against another copy, unresolved V genes explain under half of the gap, and the rest is unexplained. V and J calls and clone size are given by that table; D and trimming were obtained from the DNA. The sample table records fewer than 250,000 clones; almost 85% of these occur just once. The ten largest clones represent 3.5% to 4.5% of the sample.

The chain joins TRBV19 to TRBJ2-5; TRBD2 matches 10 bases in the middle. This TCR was sampled from a man over 45 with acute or convalescent COVID-19. The sample was peripheral blood. The DNA reads TGTGCCAGTAGTATGGTAGCGGGGGGACTCCAAGAGACCCAGTACTTC. Translation gives CASSMVAGGLQETQYF.